This T cell receptor beta chain was documented in a study of blood T cells in healthy people across ages. With respect to this clonotype: Its antigen is not known.

A second 7 to 11 cycle PCR used barcoded and J-beta primers. TCRdb called the 5' RACE reads again in MiXCR, with one record for every CDR3 protein. Seen here are more than 800,000 distinct CDR3 sequences, less than 35% observed once, and the top ten hold 15% to 20%. Study-wide points: Donor CMV status was unknown, possibly confounding expanded clonotype changes.

The sequencing sample was made of blood. The clonotype comes from a woman older than 75 in good health.

CDR3 protein: CASSARSGYEQYF. The CDR3 nucleotides are TGTGCCAGCAGCGCGAGAAGCGGCTACGAGCAGTACTTC. The J gene is TRBJ2-7, the V gene TRBV11-2, with D possibly being TRBD2 (5 bases). V dropped 5 bases and J dropped 3 bases, with 11 bases sitting between them. CDR3 length: 13 amino acids. The germline V gene encodes CDR1 SGHAT and CDR2 FQNNGV.